This passage covers 15 T cell receptor beta chains from one sample sequenced in a study of shared clonotypes between healthy human individuals (dated by TCRdb to the early 2020s). Library preparation employed the immunoSEQ multiplex PCR assay. TCRdb re-hosts the immuneACCESS table, in-frame sequences only. Its copies lack some clones; in the studies checked, an unresolved V gene accounts for under half of them, and the cause for the rest is not known. For this sample the table gives roughly 110,000 clones, of which approximately 70% were detected only once. The ten largest clones capture roughly a quarter of the sample. The sample consisted of memory CD8+ T cells sorted from blood. According to the study, the label for this sample's cell subset or site signals: CD45RO+ cells pooled with CCR7-negative TemRA cells. The receptors shown here come from a woman aged 25-40 years in good health.

This clone was seen a handful of times. The chain carries TRBV7-2 and TRBJ2-5, with a weak D call TRBD1 (6 bases). The ends were cut back, 4 bases at V and 8 bases at J, with 23 bases in the middle. Germline V CDR1 and CDR2: SGHTA, FQGNSA. The CDR3 spans 16 residues. The CDR3 DNA sequence: TGTGCCAGCAGCTCACAACAAGGGACACGGCCATCCACCCAGTACTTC. This codes for CASSSQQGTRPSTQYF.

V gene TRBV18 combines with J gene TRBJ2-5; 8 nucleotides agree with TRBD1. V was pared by 4 bases and J by 2 bases, with 0 bases of the junction left unmatched. CDR1 and CDR2 from the germline V gene are KGHSH and LQKENI. The CDR3 has 13 amino acids. The CDR3 protein is CASSRQGQETQYF. DNA for the CDR3: TGTGCCAGCTCACGACAGGGGCAAGAGACCCAGTACTTC.

The genes are TRBV7-9 and TRBJ1-5; D is uncertain. Germline V gene sequence: CDR1 SEHNR, CDR2 FQNEAQ (reference sequence). The CDR3 is 13 amino acids. Trimming cost V 1 base and J 4 bases, with 5 bases left between them. The CDR3 protein is CASSLGVNQPQHF. CDR3 DNA sequence: TGTGCCAGCAGCTTAGGGGTTAATCAGCCCCAGCATTTT.

The gene calls are TRBV14 and TRBJ2-2, with a tentative D call TRBD1 (5 bases). Germline CDR1 SGHDN, CDR2 FVKESK. The CDR3 length is 15 residues. Trimming removed 3 bases from V and 1 base from J, with 9 bases in between. Here the CDR3 reads CASSHRQKNTGELFF. DNA of the CDR3: TGTGCCAGCAGCCATAGACAGAAGAACACCGGGGAGCTGTTTTTT.

The chain joins TRBV13 to TRBJ2-7, with TRBD1 matching 7 bases. V lost 5 bases and J lost 3; bases outside the gene matches: 10. This CDR3 has 15 residues. The germline V gene has CDR1 PRHDT and CDR2 FYEKMQ (reference sequence). The CDR3 region has the DNA TGTGCCAGCAGCGAAAGTGGGACAGAAGACTACGAGCAGTACTTC. It yields the protein CASSESGTEDYEQYF.

This clone was counted between two and nine times. The DNA of the CDR3 is TGTGCCAGCAGCTCAAACGCGGGCTTTGGTAATGAGCAGTTCTTC. This codes for CASSSNAGFGNEQFF. The chain joins TRBV7-8 to TRBJ2-1, with D perhaps matching TRBD2 (5 bases). The CDR3 is made up of 15 amino acids. Per the germline V gene, CDR1 is SGHVS and CDR2 is FQNEAQ. Trimming left V 4 bases short and J 7 bases short, with 17 bases between.

The chain joins TRBV7-2 to TRBJ2-2; the match to TRBD2 covers 7 bases. This CDR3 has 17 residues. V gave up 5 bases and J gave up 5 bases; unmatched junction bases: 14. Germline loops: CDR1 SGHTA, CDR2 FQGNSA. CDR3 nucleotides: TGTGCCAGCAGCCAAAAACTAGCGTTTTACTCTACCGGGGAGCTGTTTTTT. This sequence encodes CASSQKLAFYSTGELFF.

The V gene is TRBV9, the J gene TRBJ1-4, with 7 bases matching TRBD1. The CDR3 sequence is 16 residues long. Germline CDR1 reads SGDLS; CDR2 reads YYNGEE. Germline trimming cut 0 bases from V and 7 bases from J; bases unmatched to any gene: 9. The CDR3 DNA is TGTGCCAGCAGCGTAGGGATGACAGGGCGGGGTGAAAAACTGTTTTTT. Translating gives CASSVGMTGRGEKLFF.

This chain uses TRBV5-4 with TRBJ1-1; no clear D gene. CDR1 is SGHNT and CDR2 is YYREEE in the germline V gene (reference sequence). CDR3 length equals 13 residues. The V end lost 4 bases, the J end lost 2 bases, and 9 bases lay between the germline ends. The CDR3 sequence: CASSHTVNTEAFF. The CDR3 DNA follows: TGTGCCAGCAGCCACACAGTTAACACTGAAGCTTTCTTT.

The chain has TRBV10-3 and TRBJ2-1; 16 bases match TRBD2. This CDR3 has 23 amino acids. Per the germline V gene, CDR1 is ENHRY and CDR2 is SYGVKD. Unmatched junction bases numbered 21, after V lost 0 bases and J lost 7 bases. CDR3 amino acids: CAISESRSTGTSGRGPTGNEQFF. Here the CDR3 DNA reads TGTGCCATCAGTGAGTCGCGCAGCACCGGGACTAGCGGGAGGGGACCTACGGGGAATGAGCAGTTCTTC.

The rearrangement links TRBV2 to TRBJ2-1, with 7 positions matching TRBD2. The V gene's germline CDR1 is SNHLY and CDR2 FYNNEI. The V and J ends lost 6 bases and 6 bases, in that order; junction bases with no gene match: 11. CDR3 length: 15 residues. The CDR3 DNA follows: TGTGCCAGCAGCGATGGGACTACAAATCCCAATGAGCAGTTCTTC. It is translated as CASSDGTTNPNEQFF.

Only a few counts were recorded for this clone. The chain employs TRBV15 and TRBJ2-3; 10 nucleotides match TRBD2. The germline CDR1 and CDR2 sequences are LNHNV and YYDKDF (reference sequence). V gave up 3 bases and J gave up 6 bases; unmatched junction bases: 6. This CDR3 is 15 amino acids long. CDR3 protein: CATSSSSGSPDTQYF. The CDR3 region has the DNA TGTGCCACCAGCAGCTCTAGCGGGAGCCCTGATACGCAGTATTTT. The full variable domain, with the rest looked up from reference TRBV15 and TRBJ2-3, is DAMVIQNPRYQVTQFGKPVTLSCSQTLNHNVMYWYQQKSSQAPKLLFHYYDKDFNNEADTPDNFQSRRPNTSFCFLDIRSPGLGDTAMYLCATSSSSGSPDTQYFGPGTRLTVL.

Many counts were recorded for this clone. The chain links TRBV2 to TRBJ2-2; 10 bases match TRBD2. V shed 5 bases and J 6 bases; nucleotides not matched to a gene: 6. CDR3 length: 15 residues. Germline assignment: CDR1 SNHLY and CDR2 FYNNEI. As DNA, the CDR3 is TGTGCCAGCAGTACCACTAGCGGGGACGCCGGGGAGCTGTTTTTT. Translation: CASSTTSGDAGELFF.

This chain connects TRBV4-1 to TRBJ2-5; possible D gene TRBD1, 5 bases. This CDR3 has 16 amino acids. From germline, CDR1 is MGHRA and CDR2 YSYEKL. V lost 1 base and J 1 base, leaving 13 bases between the germline ends. As DNA, the CDR3 is TGCGCCAGCAGCCAAGGACGACAGAGGATCCAAGAGACCCAGTACTTC. Protein product: CASSQGRQRIQETQYF.

This clone has only one observation. The gene calls are TRBV5-1 and TRBJ2-7, with 7 positions matching TRBD2. Trimming at V came to 1 base and at J to 0 bases, leaving 10 bases not matched to a gene. Germline CDR1 and CDR2: SGHRS and YFSETQ. There are 17 residues in the CDR3. For the CDR3, the DNA is TGCGCCAGCAGCTTGCGTGTATCTAGCGGTAGCTCCTACGAGCAGTACTTC. Encoded protein: CASSLRVSSGSSYEQYF. Combining the CDR3 with reference TRBV5-1 and TRBJ2-7 gives the whole variable domain KAGVTQTPRYLIKTRGQQVTLSCSPISGHRSVSWYQQTPGQGLQFLFEYFSETQRNKGNFPGRFSGRQFSNSRSEMNVSTLELGDSALYLCASSLRVSSGSSYEQYFGPGTRLTVT.